The 19 T cell receptor beta chains presented below share a single source sample, sequenced in a study of T cells after yellow fever vaccination. TCRdb reprocessed the 5' RACE reads with MiXCR, giving one entry per CDR3 protein. Here the sample spans a few hundred thousand distinct CDR3 sequences, 10% to 15% being singletons. Sample: CD4+ T cells sorted from PBMCs, taken 45 days after the yellow fever booster vaccination. The source is a man aged 25 to 40 who received the YFV17D yellow fever vaccine.

This clonotype was observed a handful of times. The chain employs TRBV5-1 and TRBJ2-1; D is ambiguous. The CDR3 consists of 16 residues. The V and J ends lost 6 bases and 1 base respectively, with 17 bases between them. The germline V gene has CDR1 SGHRS and CDR2 YFSETQ. The CDR3 region has the DNA TGCGCCAGCAAGTGGATCCCGACGGTTTCCTACAATGAGCAGTTCTTC. As protein: CASKWIPTVSYNEQFF.

The chain carries TRBV7-2 and TRBJ2-7; the D is unclear. The CDR3 is 15 amino acids. The germline V gene encodes CDR1 SGHTA and CDR2 FQGNSA. The V and J ends lost 0 bases and 0 bases respectively, with 9 bases between them. Here the CDR3 DNA reads TGTGCCAGCAGCTTAGCCAGGCGAGGCTCCTACGAGCAGTACTTC. Its translation is CASSLARRGSYEQYF.

This clonotype was seen more than once but under ten times. One end of the junction does not line up with germline, which may come from a read error. This sequence joins TRBV12-3 or TRBV12-4 and TRBJ2-7, with TRBD2 matching 11 bases. This CDR3 is 13 amino acids long. The CDR3 is CASSLTSGNLGNF. The CDR3 region has the DNA TGTGCCAGCAGTTTGACTAGCGGGAATCTTGGAAACTTC.

J is TRBJ2-5 and V is TRBV19, with D perhaps given as TRBD1 or TRBD2 (5 bases each). Germline V gives CDR1 LNHDA, CDR2 SQIVND (reference sequence). V was pared by 5 bases and J by 9 bases, with 22 bases between. CDR3 length: 15 amino acids. In nucleotides, the CDR3 is TGTGCCAGTAGTTCCGCCGGGACCTCCTCGTTGGCCCAGTACTTC. Its translation is CASSSAGTSSLAQYF.

This clonotype was recorded at least ten times. The chain carries TRBV6-2 or TRBV6-3 and TRBJ2-3; 8 bases match TRBD1. The trim removed 4 bases at V and 6 bases at J, leaving 6 bases unmatched. The germline V gene encodes CDR1 MNHEY and CDR2 SVGEGT. The CDR3 loop spans 14 amino acids. CDR3 sequence: CASSSRTGTDTQYF. For the CDR3, the DNA is TGTGCCAGCAGTTCCCGGACAGGGACGGATACGCAGTATTTT.

This clonotype was seen repeatedly, ten times or more. The chain couples TRBV12-3 or TRBV12-4 to TRBJ2-1, with 8 bases aligning to TRBD2. After removal of 6 bases from V and 9 bases from J, the junction contained 16 bases not matched to a gene. The CDR3 spans 16 residues. CDR3 nucleotides: TGTGCCAGCAGCCGCGGAGGCAGCGGGAGTAAGGCTGAGCAGTTCTTC. Its translation is CASSRGGSGSKAEQFF.

This clonotype was observed a few times. CDR3 sequence: CAWSRSGTEAFF. In nucleotides, the CDR3 is TGTGCCTGGAGTCGTTCGGGCACTGAAGCTTTCTTT. V is TRBV30 and J is TRBJ1-1; no definite D call. CDR3 size: 12 residues. The germline V gene encodes CDR1 GTSNPN and CDR2 SVGIG (reference sequence). Trimming left V 2 bases short and J 4 bases short, with 8 bases between.

The genes are TRBV12-3 or TRBV12-4 and TRBJ2-3, with D possibly matching TRBD2 (5 bases). Trimming took 4 bases from V and 10 from J, leaving 21 bases between them. The CDR3 extends over 15 amino acids. DNA for the CDR3: TGTGCCAGCAGTTCCAGCGGACGGTTCCCTCTGGCGCAGTATTTT. Its protein is CASSSSGRFPLAQYF.

The chain has TRBV20-1 and TRBJ2-1; 10 bases map to TRBD2. CDR1 is DFQATT and CDR2 is SNEGSKA in the germline V gene (reference sequence). The CDR3 consists of 13 residues. Unmatched junction bases numbered 7, after V lost 1 base and J lost 13 bases. This CDR3 reads CSARVLAGAGQFF. The CDR3 DNA sequence: TGCAGTGCTAGAGTCCTAGCGGGGGCGGGACAGTTCTTC.

CDR3 amino acids: CASSLGQATNEQFF. In nucleotides, the CDR3 is TGCGCCAGCAGCTTAGGGCAGGCAACCAATGAGCAGTTCTTC. This chain joins TRBV5-1 and TRBJ2-1; D unclear. This CDR3 comprises 14 residues. V was trimmed by 2 bases and J by 6 bases, leaving 12 bases between them. Germline V gene lookup returns CDR1 SGHRS and CDR2 YFSETQ.

This clonotype was detected many times. The V call is TRBV7-9, the J call TRBJ2-7, with 8 nucleotides matching TRBD2. Germline CDR1 is SEHNR and CDR2 is FQNEAQ (reference sequence). J gave up 2 bases and V 1 base, and 4 bases lay outside the gene matches. This CDR3 comprises 15 residues. CDR3 amino acids: CASSLDTGGPYEQYF. For the CDR3, the DNA is TGTGCCAGCAGCTTAGATACGGGAGGGCCCTACGAGCAGTACTTC. Based on the CDR3 plus reference TRBV7-9 and TRBJ2-7, the full variable domain is DTGVSQNPRHKITKRGQNVTFRCDPISEHNRLYWYRQTLGQGPEFLTYFQNEAQLEKSRLLSDRFSAERPKGSFSTLEIQRTEQGDSAMYLCASSLDTGGPYEQYFGPGTRLTVT.

The table lists this clonotype with a few counts. This chain connects TRBV28 to TRBJ2-7; 11 bases are a match to TRBD1. Germline values: CDR1 MDHEN, CDR2 SYDVKM. CDR3 length equals 14 residues. Trimming at V came to 8 bases and at J to 2 bases, leaving 5 bases not matched to a gene. The CDR3 sequence is CASHPGQGAYEQYF. DNA for the CDR3: TGTGCCAGCCACCCGGGACAGGGGGCCTACGAGCAGTACTTC.

A few counts support this clonotype. The CDR3 nucleotides are TGCGCCAGCAGCCAAGACGGGAGACAGCCCCAGCATTTT. Translated, it gives CASSQDGRQPQHF. The chain links TRBV4-3 to TRBJ1-5, with D hard to call. The CDR3 covers 13 residues. V lost 0 bases and J 7 bases, leaving 7 bases between the germline ends. Germline CDR1 is LGHNA and CDR2 is YSLEER.

The rearrangement joins TRBV10-3 to TRBJ2-7, with a possible D match to TRBD2 (5 bases). Germline V gene data show CDR1 as ENHRY and CDR2 as SYGVKD. The CDR3 extends over 16 amino acids. The ends were cut back, 3 bases at V and 6 bases at J, with 21 bases in the middle. CDR3 loop: CAISDIDTAEVREQYF. The CDR3 DNA sequence: TGTGCCATCAGTGACATTGACACCGCGGAGGTGCGCGAGCAGTACTTC.

This sequence joins TRBV7-2 and TRBJ2-5; 8 bases map to TRBD2. The ends lost 2 bases at V and 5 bases at J; junction bases unmatched: 4. The CDR3 is 14 residues long. CDR1 is SGHTA and CDR2 is FQGNSA in the germline V gene. CDR3 sequence: CASSLTSGSETQYF. The CDR3 DNA is TGTGCCAGCAGCTTAACGAGCGGGAGTGAGACCCAGTACTTC.

This clonotype occurred a few times. This sequence joins TRBV7-7 and TRBJ2-1, with unresolved D. The CDR3 totals 13 residues. Trimming stripped 5 bases from V and 7 bases from J, with 12 bases between. Germline lookup yields CDR1 SSHAT and CDR2 FNYEAQ (reference sequence). The CDR3, as DNA: TGTGCCAGCAGCCCCTCCCCTGGAAATGAGCAGTTCTTC. Translating it yields CASSPSPGNEQFF.

The sample holds a few counts of this clonotype. The genes are TRBV6-5 and TRBJ2-3; D uncertain. Per germline, CDR1 MNHEY and CDR2 SVGAGI. Between the trimmed V and J ends, which lost 2 bases and 1 base, there was a span of 16 bases. The CDR3 runs to 17 residues. The CDR3 loop is CASSYLLGTHGTDTQYF. CDR3 DNA: TGTGCCAGCAGTTACCTACTCGGTACACACGGCACAGATACGCAGTATTTT.

This clonotype was seen only a few times. The chain links TRBV11-2 to TRBJ2-3; 7 bases line up with TRBD1. Germline values: CDR1 SGHAT, CDR2 FQNNGV. This CDR3 has 14 amino acids. V was pared by 6 bases and J by 2 bases, with 5 bases of the junction left unmatched. CDR3 in amino acids: CASRMTGHTDTQYF. The CDR3 nucleotides are TGTGCCAGCAGGATGACAGGGCACACAGATACGCAGTATTTT.

The rearrangement uses TRBV12-3 or TRBV12-4 and TRBJ1-2; TRBD1 might be the D (5 bases). Between the trimmed V and J ends, which lost 4 bases and 8 bases, there was a span of 11 bases. This CDR3 is 12 amino acids long. CDR3 in amino acids: CASSSGRGGYTF. The CDR3 coding sequence is TGTGCCAGCAGTTCGGGGAGGGGAGGCTACACCTTC.